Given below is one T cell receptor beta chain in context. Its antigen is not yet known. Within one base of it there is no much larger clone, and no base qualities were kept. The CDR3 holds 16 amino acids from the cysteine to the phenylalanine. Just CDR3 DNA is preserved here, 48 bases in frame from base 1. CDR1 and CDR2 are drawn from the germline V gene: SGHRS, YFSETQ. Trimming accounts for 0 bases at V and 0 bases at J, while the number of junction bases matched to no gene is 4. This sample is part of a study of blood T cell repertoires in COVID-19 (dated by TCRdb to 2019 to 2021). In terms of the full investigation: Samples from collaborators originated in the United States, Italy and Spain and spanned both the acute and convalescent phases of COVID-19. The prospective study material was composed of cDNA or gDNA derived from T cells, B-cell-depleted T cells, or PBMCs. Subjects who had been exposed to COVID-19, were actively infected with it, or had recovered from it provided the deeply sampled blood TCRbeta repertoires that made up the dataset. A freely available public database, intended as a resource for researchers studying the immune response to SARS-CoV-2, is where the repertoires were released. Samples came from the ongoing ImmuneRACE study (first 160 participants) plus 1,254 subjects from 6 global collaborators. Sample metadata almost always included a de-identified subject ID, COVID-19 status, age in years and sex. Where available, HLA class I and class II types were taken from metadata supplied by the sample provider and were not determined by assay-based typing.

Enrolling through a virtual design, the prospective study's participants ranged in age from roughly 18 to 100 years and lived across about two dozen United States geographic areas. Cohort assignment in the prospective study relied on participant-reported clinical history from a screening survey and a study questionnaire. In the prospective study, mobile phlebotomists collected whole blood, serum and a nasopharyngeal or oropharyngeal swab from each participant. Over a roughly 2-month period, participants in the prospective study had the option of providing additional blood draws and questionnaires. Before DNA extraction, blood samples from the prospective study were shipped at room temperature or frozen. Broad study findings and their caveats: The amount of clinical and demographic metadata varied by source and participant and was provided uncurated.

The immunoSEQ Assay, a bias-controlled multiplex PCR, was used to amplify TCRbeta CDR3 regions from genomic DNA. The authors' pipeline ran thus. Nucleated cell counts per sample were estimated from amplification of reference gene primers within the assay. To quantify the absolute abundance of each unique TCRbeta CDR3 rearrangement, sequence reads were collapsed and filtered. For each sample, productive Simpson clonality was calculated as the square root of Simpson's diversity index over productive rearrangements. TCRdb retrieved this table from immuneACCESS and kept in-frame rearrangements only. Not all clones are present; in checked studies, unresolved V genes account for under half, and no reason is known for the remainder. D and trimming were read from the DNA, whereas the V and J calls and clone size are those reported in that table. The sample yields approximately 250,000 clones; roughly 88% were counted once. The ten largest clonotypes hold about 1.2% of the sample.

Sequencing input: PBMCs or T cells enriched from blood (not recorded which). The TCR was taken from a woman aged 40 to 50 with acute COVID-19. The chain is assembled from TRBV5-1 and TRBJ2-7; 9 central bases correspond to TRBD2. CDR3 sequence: CASSLAASGISYEQYF. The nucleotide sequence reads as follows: TGCGCCAGCAGCTTGGCTGCTAGCGGGATCTCCTACGAGCAGTACTTC.